Listed below are T cell receptor beta chains from one sample, sequenced in a study of shared clonotypes between healthy human individuals. Some clones are missing from TCRdb's copy, which holds only in-frame ones; the method was immunoSEQ multiplex PCR. The sample includes under 80,000 clones, 62% of them seen just once. The sample comprised memory CD8+ T cells sorted from blood. These receptors all come from a man aged 25-45 years in good health. Both conserved end residues are trimmed from each CDR3. Not all rows give a size; the values are once, few, many and, for expanded clones, a class.

clone_size v_call cdr3_aa
. TRBV4-1 ASSSGPGTEAF
once TRBV11-2 ASSLGFQREGREQY
. TRBV25-1 ASSEGGGGNQPQH
medium-sized TRBV7-9 ASSALESSYNEQF
. TRBV29-1 SVGKGRGQY
. TRBV9 ASSGQGVVYGYT
. TRBV4-1 ASSHLGAGLAGTNEQF
. TRBV4-1 ASSQEVQITNEQF
. TRBV9 ASSASSGTSGRSNTQY
. TRBV7-9 ASSGWASGSSYNEQF
. TRBV4-1 ASSQELWAEDTQY
few TRBV4-2 ASSQGQGHTEAF
. TRBV29-1 SVEPGTGPRELF
few TRBV11-2 ASSLVGTEAF
. TRBV5-5 ASSLEQAYEQY
once TRBV6-5 ASSGTLGTDTQY
. TRBV18 ASPSGKGTDTQY
. TRBV7-9 ASSLVGVANTEAF
many TRBV21-1 ASRGSFRF
many TRBV6-4 ASSDGSYNEQF
. TRBV7-7 ASSKTSGAYNEQF
. TRBV5-5 ASSWGGNTDTQY
many TRBV6-1 ASSEKLAGGDEQF
once TRBV6-4 ASSGLAGGPNEQF
. TRBV7-8 ASSWNTGWTEAF
. TRBV7-8 ASSLGLAEQY
once TRBV25-1 ASSEYEGQGGTEAF
few TRBV18 ASSAGLLVPYEQY
. TRBV7-9 ASSLEREANTGELF
. TRBV27 AARPLHRNYHYEQF